This passage covers 10 T cell receptor beta chains from one sample sequenced in a study of beta chain features in type 1 diabetes. TCRB transcripts that were expressed got sequenced, as all of the isolated RNA had been reverse transcribed. Repertoires were generated with immunoSEQ multiplex PCR, while TCRdb's copy carries only in-frame clones and drops some. The table has hundreds of thousands of clones, around an eighth seen once. Study-wide results and caveats: Shorter TCRB CDR3s, moderately but significantly so, were found in Type 1 diabetes patients in all four CD4+ subsets.

Their recognized antigens are unknown. Sequenced: naive CD4+ T cells from blood. The source is a man between 18 and 35 years old with type 1 diabetes.

The sample holds a few counts of this clone. The sample has other DNA sequences that encode this CDR3 too. The chain couples TRBV7-2 to TRBJ2-3, with 8 bases identical to TRBD2. Trimming at V came to 3 bases and at J to 3 bases, leaving 2 bases not matched to a gene. The CDR3 contains 14 residues. CDR1 is SGHTA, CDR2 FQGNSA, per germline. The chain's CDR3 is CASSLAGGTDTQYF. In nucleotides, the CDR3 is TGTGCCAGCAGCTTGGCGGGGGGTACAGATACGCAGTATTTT.

This chain connects TRBV7-2 to TRBJ2-6; D is ambiguous. Germline V lookup: CDR1 SGHTA, CDR2 FQGNSA. The CDR3 totals 15 residues. V was shortened by 1 base and J by 2 bases, with 6 bases between the two germline ends. The CDR3 bases are TGTGCCAGCAGCTTAGTGGGTACTGGGGCCAACGTCCTGACTTTC. Its protein is CASSLVGTGANVLTF. Supplemented by reference TRBV7-2 and TRBJ2-6, the full variable domain reads GAGVSQSPSNKVTEKGKDVELRCDPISGHTALYWYRQSLGQGLEFLIYFQGNSAPDKSGLPSDRFSAERTGGSVSTLTIQRTQQEDSAVYLCASSLVGTGANVLTFGAGSRLTVL.

The chain recombines TRBV6-5 with TRBJ2-3; no firm D call. Trimming removed 0 bases at V and 5 bases at J, with 6 bases between. Germline V gene data show CDR1 as MNHEY and CDR2 as SVGAGI. The CDR3 spans 13 residues. The CDR3 nucleotides are TGTGCCAGCAGTTACTCCCGAGGAGATACGCAGTATTTT. Amino acids: CASSYSRGDTQYF.

The chain uses TRBV5-1 and TRBJ2-5; D ambiguous. Trimming stripped 0 bases from V and 0 bases from J, with 12 bases between. The length of the CDR3 is 16 residues. Germline loops: CDR1 SGHRS, CDR2 YFSETQ. This CDR3 reads CASSLGVRRYQETQYF. The DNA for the CDR3 is TGCGCCAGCAGCTTGGGAGTCAGGCGTTACCAAGAGACCCAGTACTTC.

This clone was counted only a few times. J is TRBJ2-2 and V is TRBV18, with D unclear. This CDR3 has 16 residues. Germline lookup yields CDR1 KGHSH and CDR2 LQKENI. V was trimmed by 6 bases and J by 7 bases, leaving 21 bases between them. DNA of the CDR3: TGTGCCAGCTCCCTGATCGACGGACGCATAATCGGGGAGCTGTTTTTT. Protein sequence: CASSLIDGRIIGELFF.

The gene calls are TRBV9 and TRBJ2-1; D possibly matches TRBD1 or TRBD2 (5 bases each). The V gene's germline CDR1 is SGDLS and CDR2 YYNGEE. V shed 7 bases and J shed 9 bases, with 14 bases lying between them. The CDR3 contains 12 residues. CDR3: CASGLIQGEQFF. Here the CDR3 DNA reads TGTGCCAGCGGACTTATTCAGGGTGAGCAGTTCTTC.

This chain joins TRBV2 and TRBJ1-5; a possible D gene is TRBD1 (6 bases). The germline V and J ends were trimmed by 5 bases and 5 bases, with 10 bases remaining between them. This CDR3 region has 13 residues. Germline CDR1 SNHLY, CDR2 FYNNEI. The CDR3: CASSQGTDQPQHF. The CDR3 DNA follows: TGTGCCAGCAGTCAGGGGACCGATCAGCCCCAGCATTTT. The whole variable domain, filled in from reference TRBV2 and TRBJ1-5, reads EPEVTQTPSHQVTQMGQEVILRCVPISNHLYFYWYRQILGQKVEFLVSFYNNEISEKSEIFDDQFSVERPDGSNFTLKIRSTKLEDSAMYFCASSQGTDQPQHFGDGTRLSIL.

The chain links TRBV28 to TRBJ1-5, with unresolved D. Germline V gives CDR1 MDHEN, CDR2 SYDVKM. V dropped 3 bases and J dropped 0 bases, with 9 bases sitting between them. There are 15 residues in the CDR3. DNA for the CDR3: TGTGCCAGCAGTTTGGTCAGTTATAGCAATCAGCCCCAGCATTTT. It is translated as CASSLVSYSNQPQHF.

This clone turned up a few times. The chain combines TRBV27 with TRBJ2-3; D unresolved. The V gene's germline CDR1 is MNHEY and CDR2 SMNVEV (reference sequence). Trimming left V 4 bases short and J 2 bases short, with 16 bases between. The CDR3 spans 16 residues. CDR3 loop: CASSYGRSPYTDTQYF. The DNA for the CDR3 is TGTGCCAGCAGTTACGGGCGGTCACCGTACACAGATACGCAGTATTTT.

The rearrangement links TRBV5-1 to TRBJ2-3, with D tentatively TRBD1 (5 bases). The CDR3 contains 17 residues. Germline V gene data show CDR1 as SGHRS and CDR2 as YFSETQ. Trimming removed 4 bases from V and 5 bases from J, with 23 bases in between. CDR3 DNA: TGCGCCAGCAGCCTGACCAGGACAAACCCCTGGGGAGATACGCAGTATTTT. It codes for CASSLTRTNPWGDTQYF.